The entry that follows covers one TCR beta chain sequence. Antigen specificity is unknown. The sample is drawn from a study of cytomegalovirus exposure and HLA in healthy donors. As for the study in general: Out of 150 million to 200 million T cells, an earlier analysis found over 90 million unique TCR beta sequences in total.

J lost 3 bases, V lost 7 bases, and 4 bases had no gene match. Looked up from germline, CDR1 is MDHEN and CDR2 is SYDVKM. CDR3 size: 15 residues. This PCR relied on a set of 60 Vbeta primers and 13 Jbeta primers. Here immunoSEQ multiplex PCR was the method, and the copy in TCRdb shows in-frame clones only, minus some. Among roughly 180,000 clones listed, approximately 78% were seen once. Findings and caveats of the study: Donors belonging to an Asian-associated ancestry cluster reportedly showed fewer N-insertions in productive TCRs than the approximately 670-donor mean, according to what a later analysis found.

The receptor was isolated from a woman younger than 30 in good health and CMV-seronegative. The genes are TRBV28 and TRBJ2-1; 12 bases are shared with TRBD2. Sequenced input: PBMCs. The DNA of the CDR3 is TGTGCCAGCATTAGGACTAGCGGGATCTACAATGAGCAGTTCTTC. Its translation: CASIRTSGIYNEQFF. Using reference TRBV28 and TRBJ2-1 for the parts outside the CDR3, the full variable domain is DVKVTQSSRYLVKRTGEKVFLECVQDMDHENMFWYRQDPGLGLRLIYFSYDVKMKEKGDIPEGYSVSREKKERFSLILESASTNQTSMYLCASIRTSGIYNEQFFGPGTRLTVL.